This TCR beta chain was profiled in a study of blood T cell repertoires in COVID-19. On the study more broadly: The origin of the acute and convalescent COVID-19 samples was the United States, Italy and Spain. From T cells, B-cell-depleted T cells, or PBMCs came the material, which was cDNA or gDNA.

Germline CDR1 reads LGHNA; CDR2 reads YNFKEQ. This CDR3 region has 16 residues. Between the trimmed V and J ends, which lost 0 bases and 0 bases, there was a span of 12 bases. Assay used: immunoSEQ multiplex PCR; TCRdb lists only in-frame clones, some missing. The data hold about 210,000 clones, with approximately 80% observed a single time. The chain employs TRBV4-2 and TRBJ2-7, with a weak D call TRBD2 (5 bases). The sequence came from a human donor in a cohort sampled during active COVID-19. The sequenced sample was peripheral blood. The CDR3 bases are TGTGCCAGCAGCCAAGAAGTCGGGATGAGCTCCTACGAGCAGTACTTC. Its protein product is CASSQEVGMSSYEQYF.